This paragraph covers one TCR beta chain sequence. As yet, its antigen is unknown. The sample is drawn from a study of beta chain features in type 1 diabetes. Study in general: Healthy donors resembled patients in age, gender and cell yields.

Expressed TCRB transcripts got sequenced, as all isolated RNA was reverse transcribed. Only in-frame clones appear in the TCRdb table, and some are missing; sequencing was by immunoSEQ multiplex PCR. The data contain hundreds of thousands of clones, around an eighth of them seen just once; the ten biggest clones take up approximately 0.022%. V dropped 2 bases and J dropped 14; count of bases not matched to a gene: 5. The CDR3 spans 13 residues. From germline, CDR1 is GTSNPN and CDR2 SVGIG (reference sequence). Points from the study as a whole: Within patients, naive, central memory and Treg TCRB repertoires seemed more similar than within healthy donors. At VDJ recombination sites, type 1 diabetes patients had fewer insertions and more deleted nucleotides. TCRB CDR3 length was moderately but significantly reduced in all four CD4+ subsets of Type 1 diabetes patients.

A single heparinised draw of approximately 0.11 L on average was taken per donor. What was sequenced was naive CD4+ T cells from blood. J is TRBJ2-1 and V is TRBV30, with 14 positions matching TRBD2. The receptor comes from a man aged 18 to 30 with type 1 diabetes. The CDR3 nucleotides read TGTGCCTGGAGTCCGACTAGCGGGGGGGCCAAGTTCTTC. Amino acids: CAWSPTSGGAKFF.